These 7 T cell receptor beta chains share one sample of origin, sequenced in a study of early T cells in non-severe SARS-CoV-2 infection. One entry per CDR3 protein results from TCRdb running MiXCR on the 5' RACE reads. The table includes 95,000 to 150,000 distinct CDR3 sequences, about 15% detected once. The sequencing input was whole blood. These receptors were taken from an adult who was a healthcare worker with PCR-confirmed SARS-CoV-2 infection or an uninfected control (not recorded which).

This clonotype was recorded a few times. The rearrangement uses TRBV27 and TRBJ1-1; D remains unclear. V was cut by 7 bases and J by 3 bases, with 15 bases left in between. Germline V gene lookup returns CDR1 MNHEY and CDR2 SMNVEV (reference sequence). This CDR3 is built from 14 residues. CDR3 amino acids: CASTLRVGDTEAFF. For the CDR3, the DNA is TGTGCCAGCACCCTTAGGGTCGGGGACACTGAAGCTTTCTTT.

The CDR3 spells CASSSFVTSGGREQFF. CDR3 coding DNA: TGTGCCAGCAGCTCTTTTGTGACTAGCGGGGGTAGAGAGCAGTTCTTC. The chain links TRBV7-9 to TRBJ2-1; the match to TRBD2 covers 12 bases. Germline CDR1 SEHNR, CDR2 FQNEAQ (reference sequence). Losses at the gene ends were 4 bases for V and 10 bases for J; bases not matched to a gene: 11. CDR3 length equals 16 residues. Variable domain in full (rest from reference TRBV7-9 and TRBJ2-1): DTGVSQNPRHKITKRGQNVTFRCDPISEHNRLYWYRQTLGQGPEFLTYFQNEAQLEKSRLLSDRFSAERPKGSFSTLEIQRTEQGDSAMYLCASSSFVTSGGREQFFGPGTRLTVL.

This rearrangement joins TRBV7-3 to TRBJ2-7; D might be TRBD1 (7 bases). Germline values: CDR1 SGHTA, CDR2 FQGTGA. With 1 base removed from V and 3 bases from J, the gap between germline ends came to 13 bases. This CDR3 is built from 15 residues. The CDR3 DNA reads TGTGCCAGCAGCTTAAAGTCAGGGGGGATCTACGAGCAGTACTTC. Residues: CASSLKSGGIYEQYF. Supplemented by reference TRBV7-3 and TRBJ2-7, the full variable domain reads GAGVSQTPSNKVTEKGKYVELRCDPISGHTALYWYRQSLGQGPEFLIYFQGTGAADDSGLPNDRFFAVRPEGSVSTLKIQRTERGDSAVYLCASSLKSGGIYEQYFGPGTRLTVT.

The chain recombines TRBV5-1 with TRBJ2-3; D gene uncertain. V lost 2 bases and J 0 bases, leaving 13 bases between the germline ends. CDR1 and CDR2 from the germline V gene are SGHRS and YFSETQ. CDR3 size: 16 residues. CDR3 loop: CASSFGTVPSTDTQYF. Here the CDR3 DNA reads TGCGCCAGCAGCTTCGGTACAGTGCCTAGCACAGATACGCAGTATTTT.

There are many counts of this clonotype. The chain couples TRBV7-9 to TRBJ1-2; no firm D call. The CDR3 extends over 12 amino acids. V was pared by 0 bases and J by 8 bases, with 7 bases between. The germline V gene has CDR1 SEHNR and CDR2 FQNEAQ (reference sequence). The CDR3 region is CASSLAQYGYTF. CDR3 nucleotide sequence: TGTGCCAGCAGCTTAGCACAGTACGGCTACACCTTC.

The V call is TRBV6-2 or TRBV6-3, the J call TRBJ1-2; tentatively, D is TRBD1 (5 bases). There are 13 residues in the CDR3. Germline V CDR1 and CDR2: MNHEY, SVGEGT. V was trimmed by 2 bases and J by 6 bases, leaving 10 bases between them. The CDR3 here is CASSYPQGNGYTF. CDR3 nucleotides: TGTGCCAGCAGTTACCCGCAGGGAAATGGCTACACCTTC.

Details on this clonotype: This sequence may be a read error, since a much larger clone differs from it by one base. The chain carries TRBV13 and TRBJ1-3; TRBD1 is a possible D gene (5 bases). From germline, CDR1 is PRHDT and CDR2 FYEKMQ (reference sequence). This CDR3 comprises 15 residues. Trimming stripped 5 bases from V and 4 bases from J, with 15 bases between. The CDR3: CASSKQDYFGNTIYF. Here the CDR3 DNA reads TGTGCCAGCAGCAAACAGGATTATTTCGGAAACACCATATATTTT.